This T cell receptor beta chain was sequenced in a study of beta chain features in type 1 diabetes. On the study more broadly: About 110,000,000 sorted cells were examined across all samples.

Of note for this clone: Its cognate antigen is unknown.

Germline V gives CDR1 SGHNT, CDR2 YENEEA. The CDR3 totals 15 residues. The ends lost 5 bases at V and 1 base at J; junction bases unmatched: 7. The entirety of the isolated RNA underwent reverse transcription, so expressed TCRB transcripts were sequenced. Assay used: immunoSEQ multiplex PCR; TCRdb lists only in-frame clones, some missing. The repertoire holds roughly 260,000 clones, with about 20% as singletons. Broader study findings: Compared to healthy donors, patients appeared to have naive, central memory and Treg TCRB repertoires that were more alike. Unsettled here was the matter of whether HLA type influences TCRB rearrangement. In all four CD4+ subsets, TCRB CDR3 length was significantly, moderately reduced in type 1 diabetes.

Input material: naive CD4+ T cells from blood. The TCR was taken from a woman in her thirties or forties with type 1 diabetes. The V and J genes are TRBV11-3 and TRBJ1-1; 7 bases agree with TRBD1. CDR3 residues: CASSLEGQSNTEAFF. CDR3 DNA: TGTGCCAGCAGCCTGGAGGGACAGTCGAACACTGAAGCTTTCTTT.